Following are 18 T cell receptor beta chains from one sample sequenced in a study of T-cell reconstitution after alpha-beta-depleted transplantation in children. Preparation of the TCRbeta library used unique molecular identifiers. One entry per CDR3 protein results from TCRdb running MiXCR on the PCR reads. Among approximately 980,000 distinct CDR3 sequences listed, roughly 31% were seen once. The sample here was PBMCs, mostly from graft donor cells, taken 360 days after TCRalphabeta/CD19-depleted stem cell transplant. These receptors all come from a boy under two years old who had a stem cell transplant for SCID, so the T cells may come from the graft donor.

The rearrangement uses TRBV29-1 and TRBJ2-1; D is unresolved. The CDR3 runs to 17 residues. The V gene lost 6 bases and the J gene lost 0 bases, with 21 bases spanning the gap. Germline CDR1 reads SQVTM; CDR2 reads ANQGSEA. This CDR3 reads CSVSKGLAATSYNEQFF. CDR3 coding DNA: TGCAGCGTAAGTAAAGGGTTGGCGGCGACCTCCTACAATGAGCAGTTCTTC.

A single count supports this clonotype. The chain employs TRBV12-3 or TRBV12-4 and TRBJ2-3; tentative D call: TRBD1 (6 bases). CDR3 length: 16 amino acids. V lost 2 bases and J 7 bases, leaving 19 bases between the germline ends. The CDR3 region is CASSLSGAGRTYTQYF. The CDR3 region has the DNA TGTGCCAGCAGTTTATCAGGGGCTGGACGCACGTATACGCAGTATTTT.

The chain joins TRBV4-1 to TRBJ2-1; D not certain. V was cut by 3 bases and J by 2 bases, with 14 bases left in between. Germline CDR1 MGHRA, CDR2 YSYEKL. The CDR3 runs to 16 residues. CDR3 loop: CASSQTSYSAYNEQFF. In DNA form, the CDR3 reads TGCGCCAGCAGCCAGACCTCGTACAGCGCCTACAATGAGCAGTTCTTC.

The table lists this clonotype with a few counts. The chain couples TRBV24-1 to TRBJ2-4; D uncertain. Per the germline V gene, CDR1 is KGHDR and CDR2 is SFDVKD. This CDR3 is built from 18 residues. V gave up 3 bases and J gave up 0 bases, with 17 bases separating them. The CDR3 loop reads CATSDGDNRPLAKNIQYF. CDR3 DNA sequence: TGTGCCACCAGTGATGGCGACAACAGACCTCTAGCCAAAAACATTCAGTACTTC.

This rearrangement joins TRBV7-9 to TRBJ2-7, with 7 bases aligning to TRBD1. V shed 3 bases and J 1 base; nucleotides not matched to a gene: 6. CDR1 is SEHNR and CDR2 is FQNEAQ in the germline V gene (reference sequence). CDR3 length: 15 amino acids. The CDR3 DNA reads as TGTGCCAGCAGCTTCTACGGGACAGCTTCCTACGAGCAGTACTTC. It translates to CASSFYGTASYEQYF.

This clonotype has only a few counts. The chain joins TRBV12-3 or TRBV12-4 to TRBJ1-5; tentative D call: TRBD1 (5 bases). CDR3 size: 15 residues. The ends were cut back, 6 bases at V and 2 bases at J, with 14 bases in the middle. The CDR3 DNA is TGTGCCAGCAGGGGGCCTTCCCCTGGCAATCAGCCCCAGCATTTT. As protein: CASRGPSPGNQPQHF.

This clonotype was detected a few times. The chain links TRBV24-1 to TRBJ2-3; no firm D call. Germline assignment: CDR1 KGHDR and CDR2 SFDVKD. The CDR3 has 13 amino acids. Between the trimmed V and J ends, which lost 4 bases and 2 bases, there was a span of 6 bases. The CDR3, as DNA: TGTGCCACCAGTGACCTTACCACAGATACGCAGTATTTT. It yields the protein CATSDLTTDTQYF.

The chain carries TRBV28 and TRBJ1-1; D remains ambiguous. The germline V gene has CDR1 MDHEN and CDR2 SYDVKM. CDR3 length equals 13 residues. The DNA of the CDR3 is TGTGCTCACCAATCCCTAGGACACACTGAAGCTTTCTTT. Its translation: CAHQSLGHTEAFF.

The chain links TRBV5-1 to TRBJ1-1; D is perhaps TRBD1 (6 bases). Germline-derived CDR1 and CDR2 are SGHRS and YFSETQ. V was trimmed by 2 bases and J by 4 bases, leaving 12 bases between them. This CDR3 has 14 amino acids. This CDR3 is CASSFLTGSTEAFF. The CDR3 nucleotides read TGCGCCAGCAGCTTCCTAACAGGGAGCACTGAAGCTTTCTTT. Together with reference TRBV5-1 and TRBJ1-1, the CDR3 gives the full variable domain: KAGVTQTPRYLIKTRGQQVTLSCSPISGHRSVSWYQQTPGQGLQFLFEYFSETQRNKGNFPGRFSGRQFSNSRSEMNVSTLELGDSALYLCASSFLTGSTEAFFGQGTRLTVV.

This chain connects TRBV28 to TRBJ2-2, with TRBD2 matching 8 bases. The V segment lost 5 bases and the J segment 8 bases; nucleotides outside the gene matches: 10. The germline CDR1 and CDR2 sequences are MDHEN and SYDVKM. CDR3 length equals 15 residues. CDR3 sequence: CASSPGTSLTGELFF. The CDR3 nucleotides are TGTGCCAGCAGTCCTGGGACTAGTCTGACGGGGGAGCTGTTTTTT.

The rearrangement uses TRBV20-1 and TRBJ2-7, with D possibly TRBD2 on 7 matching bases. The V and J ends lost 6 bases and 0 bases respectively, with 18 bases between them. Germline V gene lookup returns CDR1 DFQATT and CDR2 SNEGSKA (reference sequence). The CDR3 consists of 15 residues. The CDR3 loop reads CSASPQRGHSYEQYF. The CDR3 region has the DNA TGCAGTGCCTCGCCCCAGCGGGGACACTCCTACGAGCAGTACTTC.

J is TRBJ1-1 and V is TRBV29-1; the D is unclear. CDR3 length equals 14 residues. Germline CDR1 is SQVTM and CDR2 is ANQGSEA. V lost 7 bases to trimming and J lost 4 bases, with 19 bases between them. The CDR3 here is CSGDPSLGSTEAFF. CDR3 DNA sequence: TGCAGCGGCGACCCTTCTTTAGGGAGCACTGAAGCTTTCTTT.

As DNA, the CDR3 is TGTGCCACCAGTGATTTGCAACCGGGACTAGCGGGCACCGGGGAGCTGTTTTTT. It encodes CATSDLQPGLAGTGELFF. This chain connects TRBV24-1 to TRBJ2-2; 12 bases are shared with TRBD2. Trimming removed 0 bases from V and 4 bases from J; junction bases left unmatched: 5. The CDR3 loop spans 18 amino acids. CDR1 and CDR2 (germline): KGHDR, SFDVKD.

This clonotype was recorded a few times. The J gene is TRBJ2-5, the V gene TRBV27; D call uncertain. Germline CDR1 reads MNHEY; CDR2 reads SMNVEV (reference sequence). V lost 3 bases and J 5 bases, leaving 10 bases between the germline ends. This CDR3 is built from 13 residues. This CDR3 reads CASSFGVWETQYF. In DNA, the CDR3 is TGTGCCAGCAGTTTTGGGGTTTGGGAGACCCAGTACTTC.

This clonotype has just a few counts. This sequence joins TRBV28 and TRBJ2-7; perhaps TRBD1 as D (5 bases). Germline-derived CDR1 and CDR2 are MDHEN and SYDVKM. The CDR3 is 14 residues long. V lost 5 bases and J lost 0, with 11 bases in between. The CDR3 sequence: CASSGRRASYEQYF. CDR3 bases: TGTGCCAGCAGTGGCCGCAGGGCCTCCTACGAGCAGTACTTC.

The V gene is TRBV5-1, the J gene TRBJ2-1, with D perhaps matching TRBD2 (6 bases). Germline V lookup: CDR1 SGHRS, CDR2 YFSETQ. V lost 7 bases to trimming and J lost 6 bases, with 14 bases between them. This CDR3 is 13 amino acids long. CDR3 sequence: CASEGQGGNEQFF. The DNA of the CDR3 is TGCGCCAGCGAGGGGCAGGGAGGCAATGAGCAGTTCTTC.

This clonotype was seen only a few times. The chain combines TRBV7-6 with TRBJ1-2; D is ambiguous. Between the trimmed V and J ends, which lost 5 bases and 8 bases, there was a span of 21 bases. This CDR3 contains 15 residues. Germline V lookup: CDR1 SGHVS, CDR2 FNYEAQ. The CDR3 protein is CASSPISGLDGGYTF. CDR3 bases: TGTGCCAGCAGCCCGATAAGCGGGTTGGATGGAGGCTACACCTTC. The whole variable domain, remainder taken from reference TRBV7-6 and TRBJ1-2, is GAGVSQSPRYKVTKRGQDVALRCDPISGHVSLYWYRQALGQGPEFLTYFNYEAQQDKSGLPNDRFSAERPEGSISTLTIQRTEQRDSAMYRCASSPISGLDGGYTFGSGTRLTVV.

The V gene is TRBV5-1, the J gene TRBJ2-5, with 12 positions matching TRBD2. Germline assignment: CDR1 SGHRS and CDR2 YFSETQ. The trim removed 3 bases at V and 5 bases at J, leaving 8 bases unmatched. This CDR3 comprises 16 residues. The CDR3 reads CASSSGLAGPRETQYF. The CDR3 nucleotides are TGCGCCAGCAGCTCCGGACTAGCGGGGCCTAGGGAGACCCAGTACTTC.